This entry lists 29 T cell receptor beta chains sequenced from one sample in a study of blood T cell repertoires in COVID-19. TCRdb's copy holds only in-frame clones and misses some; the assay was immunoSEQ multiplex PCR. The sample has about 100,000 clones, approximately 90% seen once; the top ten hold roughly 0.88%. Sequenced material: peripheral blood. The receptors here all came from a man between 60 and 75 years old with acute or convalescent COVID-19.

The chain links TRBV19 to TRBJ1-1; 7 bases are shared with TRBD1. The germline V gene has CDR1 LNHDA and CDR2 SQIVND (reference sequence). The trim removed 2 bases at V and 1 base at J, leaving 1 base unmatched. This CDR3 contains 14 residues. CDR3: CASSIRQGNTEAFF. The CDR3 DNA reads as TGTGCCAGTAGTATAAGACAGGGGAACACTGAAGCTTTCTTT.

This chain connects TRBV10-3 to TRBJ2-7, with TRBD1 identical over 10 bases. CDR3 size: 13 residues. V lost 10 bases to trimming and J lost 4 bases; unmatched junction nucleotides: 7. Looked up from germline, CDR1 is ENHRY and CDR2 is SYGVKD. The CDR3 DNA reads as TGTGCCAGCCGACAGGGGGCACTATACGAGCAGTACTTC. As protein: CASRQGALYEQYF.

The chain is built from TRBV6-5 and TRBJ2-1; 7 bases match TRBD2. CDR3 size: 14 residues. Germline CDR1 is MNHEY and CDR2 is SVGAGI. The V gene end was trimmed by 6 bases and the J gene end by 3 bases; junction bases not matched to a gene: 5. CDR3 sequence (DNA): TGTGCCAGCAGCGTCCTAGCGGACTACAATGAGCAGTTCTTC. It codes for CASSVLADYNEQFF.

The chain couples TRBV7-9 to TRBJ1-2, with a possible D match to TRBD1 (5 bases). Germline values: CDR1 SEHNR, CDR2 FQNEAQ (reference sequence). Trimming cost V 5 bases and J 6 bases, with 16 bases left between them. The CDR3 consists of 14 residues. CDR3 sequence reads: CASSHPQSGNGYTF. The CDR3 DNA follows: TGTGCCAGCAGCCATCCCCAGTCAGGGAATGGCTACACCTTC.

The J gene is TRBJ1-2, the V gene TRBV13; possible D gene TRBD1, 6 bases. This CDR3 region has 14 residues. Germline V gene data show CDR1 as PRHDT and CDR2 as FYEKMQ (reference sequence). The ends were cut back, 1 base at V and 8 bases at J, with 14 bases in the middle. CDR3 loop: CASSLAGQGWGYTF. The CDR3 region has the DNA TGTGCCAGCAGCTTAGCTGGCCAGGGGTGGGGCTACACCTTC.

The chain carries TRBV7-9 and TRBJ2-3; 9 bases are a match to TRBD2. Germline assignment: CDR1 SEHNR and CDR2 FQNEAQ (reference sequence). CDR3 length: 16 residues. V shed 5 bases, J shed 3 bases, and the junction held 9 bases outside the gene matches. The CDR3 loop reads CASSPPWREGTDTQYF. In DNA form, the CDR3 reads TGTGCCAGCAGCCCCCCTTGGCGGGAGGGTACAGATACGCAGTATTTT.

The rearrangement joins TRBV6-5 to TRBJ1-4, with no clear D. Germline V gene lookup returns CDR1 MNHEY and CDR2 SVGAGI. Deletions cut 6 bases from V and 5 bases from J, with 13 bases between. This CDR3 contains 14 residues. CDR3: CASREASANEKLFF. The CDR3 nucleotides read TGTGCCAGCAGGGAGGCCTCAGCGAATGAAAAACTGTTTTTT.

This clone has just a few counts. The J gene is TRBJ1-6, the V gene TRBV4-2, with D maybe TRBD1 (5 bases). The V gene's germline CDR1 is LGHNA and CDR2 YNFKEQ. The CDR3 extends over 17 amino acids. V lost 1 base and J 15 bases, leaving 25 bases between the germline ends. CDR3 region: CASSQVNRRDSQSFLHF. The CDR3 nucleotides read TGTGCCAGCAGCCAAGTGAACCGACGGGACTCCCAATCATTCCTCCACTTT.

The chain joins TRBV2 to TRBJ1-1, with a tentative D call TRBD1 (5 bases). The V end was cut by 6 bases, the J end by 5 bases, with 16 bases between. CDR1 is SNHLY and CDR2 is FYNNEI in the germline V gene. The CDR3 has 14 residues. CDR3 DNA sequence: TGTGCCAGCAGCGAGGACACAGGTGGTACTGAAGCTTTCTTT. Translation gives CASSEDTGGTEAFF.

This clone was detected only a few times. V usage is TRBV18 and J usage is TRBJ2-7; tentatively, D is TRBD2 (6 bases). The CDR3 consists of 14 residues. Looked up from germline, CDR1 is KGHSH and CDR2 is LQKENI. V was trimmed by 6 bases and J by 2 bases, leaving 14 bases between them. CDR3 sequence: CASSSGLNTYEQYF. The CDR3 coding sequence is TGTGCCAGCTCCTCGGGACTGAACACCTACGAGCAGTACTTC. Full variable domain (missing parts from reference TRBV18 and TRBJ2-7): NAGVMQNPRHLVRRRGQEARLRCSPMKGHSHVYWYRQLPEEGLKFMVYLQKENIIDESGMPKERFSAEFPKEGPSILRIQQVVRGDSAAYFCASSSGLNTYEQYFGPGTRLTVT.

This sequence joins TRBV6-2 or TRBV6-3 and TRBJ2-1, with D tentatively TRBD2 (5 bases). The CDR3 extends over 14 amino acids. Deletions cut 6 bases from V and 7 bases from J, with 16 bases between. CDR1 and CDR2 (germline): MNHEY, SVGEGT. The CDR3 loop reads CASSPIDTGNEQFF. CDR3 coding DNA: TGTGCCAGCAGCCCCATCGACACGGGGAATGAGCAGTTCTTC.

V and J are TRBV2 and TRBJ1-2; D perhaps matches TRBD1 (6 bases). The CDR3 contains 16 residues. CDR1 is SNHLY, CDR2 FYNNEI, per germline. Trimming removed 0 bases from V and 4 bases from J, with 15 bases in between. The DNA of the CDR3 is TGTGCCAGCAGTGAAGCCCCGGGGGGCGCCGGCTATGGCTACACCTTC. Translation gives CASSEAPGGAGYGYTF.

The CDR3 sequence is CAWSLGQGSTDTQYF. CDR3 nucleotide sequence: TGTGCCTGGAGTTTGGGACAGGGAAGCACAGATACGCAGTATTTT. The V gene is TRBV30, the J gene TRBJ2-3, with 9 bases lining up with TRBD1. This CDR3 has 15 residues. Germline V lookup: CDR1 GTSNPN, CDR2 SVGIG (reference sequence). V lost 2 bases and J lost 0; bases outside the gene matches: 3.

Only a few counts were recorded for this clone. V and J are TRBV29-1 and TRBJ2-7, with 9 bases that match TRBD2. The CDR3 is made up of 15 amino acids. V was pared by 1 base and J by 4 bases, with 8 bases of the junction left unmatched. CDR1 and CDR2 from the germline V gene are SQVTM and ANQGSEA. CDR3 DNA sequence: TGCAGCGTTGAAGGACTAGCGGTCGGGGGATACGAGCAGTACTTC. Amino acid sequence: CSVEGLAVGGYEQYF.

V and J are TRBV24-1 and TRBJ2-3; D may be TRBD2 (5 bases). The CDR3 runs to 15 residues. The V end was cut by 3 bases, the J end by 3 bases, with 12 bases between. Germline CDR1 reads KGHDR; CDR2 reads SFDVKD. CDR3 bases: TGTGCCACCAGTGATCGGGGATCCTTAACAGATACGCAGTATTTT. Translated: CATSDRGSLTDTQYF.

The chain combines TRBV12-5 with TRBJ2-5, with 9 bases that match TRBD1. The CDR3 covers 15 residues. CDR1 and CDR2 from the germline V gene are LGHNT and FRNRAP. Trimming cost V 6 bases and J 2 bases; bases outside gene matches: 7. Written as DNA, the CDR3 is TGTGCTAGTGGCCCGGGACAGGGTTTTCAAGAGACCCAGTACTTC. Its translation is CASGPGQGFQETQYF.

V and J are TRBV30 and TRBJ2-3; 9 bases align to TRBD1. CDR1 GTSNPN and CDR2 SVGIG come from the germline V gene (reference sequence). The CDR3 contains 15 residues. The V gene end was trimmed by 1 base and the J gene end by 0 bases; junction bases not matched to a gene: 2. The CDR3, as DNA: TGTGCCTGGAGTGCCGGACAGGGGAGCACAGATACGCAGTATTTT. It codes for CAWSAGQGSTDTQYF.

The V and J genes are TRBV5-4 and TRBJ2-1; TRBD1 aligns across 7 bases. The CDR3 contains 13 residues. Germline loops: CDR1 SGHNT, CDR2 YYREEE (reference sequence). Losses at the gene ends were 5 bases for V and 10 bases for J; bases not matched to a gene: 9. Here the CDR3 DNA reads TGTGCCAGCAGTCGCGACAGGGCTGGGGAGCAGTTCTTC. Its translation: CASSRDRAGEQFF.

The chain is built from TRBV10-3 and TRBJ2-1, with 12 nucleotides matching TRBD1. V lost 5 bases and J lost 10; bases outside the gene matches: 9. This CDR3 region has 15 residues. Germline V gene sequence: CDR1 ENHRY, CDR2 SYGVKD. The CDR3 protein is CAISIRDRGLREQFF. The CDR3 bases are TGTGCCATCAGTATCCGGGACAGGGGGCTTAGGGAGCAGTTCTTC.

The chain is built from TRBV5-1 and TRBJ1-5; 10 bases match TRBD1. Germline trimming cut 4 bases from V and 3 bases from J; bases unmatched to any gene: 7. Germline V CDR1 and CDR2: SGHRS, YFSETQ. This CDR3 contains 16 residues. In nucleotides, the CDR3 is TGCGCCAGCAGCCGTGGGACAGGGGATATCAATCAGCCCCAGCATTTT. Translated: CASSRGTGDINQPQHF.

The chain recombines TRBV4-1 with TRBJ1-6; D is uncertain. The CDR3 runs 12 residues. Germline CDR1 MGHRA, CDR2 YSYEKL. The V end was cut by 3 bases, the J end by 15 bases, with 12 bases between. The CDR3 is CASSHQSGSLHF. For the CDR3, the DNA is TGCGCCAGCAGCCACCAATCGGGGAGCCTCCACTTT.

The J gene is TRBJ2-3, the V gene TRBV6-1, with 7 nucleotides matching TRBD2. The V and J ends lost 2 bases and 0 bases, in that order; junction bases with no gene match: 8. Germline CDR1 MNHNS, CDR2 SASEGT. The CDR3 is 17 amino acids. CDR3 amino acids: CASSERFGGVSTDTQYF. CDR3 bases: TGTGCCAGCAGTGAAAGGTTTGGGGGGGTTAGCACAGATACGCAGTATTTT.

V usage is TRBV29-1 and J usage is TRBJ1-5, with D unresolved. Trimming left V 8 bases short and J 11 bases short, with 16 bases between. Germline CDR1 reads SQVTM; CDR2 reads ANQGSEA. The CDR3 runs to 11 residues. CDR3 loop: CSIREAKAQHF. The CDR3 DNA reads as TGCAGCATCCGCGAGGCGAAGGCCCAGCATTTT.

The table lists this clone with a count of one. V usage is TRBV6-2 or TRBV6-3 and J usage is TRBJ2-2; 7 positions match TRBD1. CDR1 is MNHEY, CDR2 SVGEGT, per germline. With V trimmed by 2 bases and J by 3 bases, 9 bases remained unmatched. The CDR3 sequence is 17 residues long. The CDR3 here is CASSYQTGIVYTGELFF. The DNA for the CDR3 is TGTGCCAGCAGTTACCAGACAGGGATTGTATACACCGGGGAGCTGTTTTTT.

The rearrangement links TRBV5-5 to TRBJ2-1, with 7 bases that match TRBD1. V lost 4 bases, J lost 4 bases, and 2 bases stayed unmatched. This CDR3 region has 13 residues. CDR1 and CDR2 (germline): SGHKS, YYEKEE (reference sequence). CDR3 in amino acids: CASSRGQYNEQFF. Written as DNA, the CDR3 is TGTGCCAGCAGCAGGGGACAGTACAATGAGCAGTTCTTC. The full variable domain, in which reference TRBV5-5 and TRBJ2-1 provide the parts outside the CDR3, is DAGVTQSPTHLIKTRGQQVTLRCSPISGHKSVSWYQQVLGQGPQFIFQYYEKEERGRGNFPDRFSARQFPNYSSELNVNALLLGDSALYLCASSRGQYNEQFFGPGTRLTVL.

V usage is TRBV13 and J usage is TRBJ1-1; D not certain. V lost 6 bases to trimming and J lost 4 bases, with 12 bases between them. Germline V CDR1 and CDR2: PRHDT, FYEKMQ (reference sequence). This CDR3 is built from 13 residues. CDR3 in DNA: TGTGCCAGCAGTTCCCCCTCGTCCACTGAAGCTTTCTTT. This encodes CASSSPSSTEAFF.

The gene calls are TRBV30 and TRBJ2-3; D may be TRBD1 (5 bases). The CDR3 contains 12 residues. Between the trimmed V and J ends, which lost 0 bases and 12 bases, there was a span of 13 bases. From germline, CDR1 is GTSNPN and CDR2 SVGIG (reference sequence). The CDR3, as DNA: TGTGCCTGGAGTGTTATGGACAAAGTTCAGTATTTT. Its translation is CAWSVMDKVQYF.

The V gene is TRBV19, the J gene TRBJ2-4; 9 bases agree with TRBD1. CDR1 LNHDA and CDR2 SQIVND come from the germline V gene (reference sequence). Trimming at V came to 6 bases and at J to 8 bases, leaving 5 bases not matched to a gene. This CDR3 region has 13 residues. Here the CDR3 DNA reads TGTGCCAGTAGCCCGGACAGGGGTGACATTCAGTACTTC. This translates into CASSPDRGDIQYF.

The chain combines TRBV30 with TRBJ2-1, with D tentatively TRBD2 (6 bases). This CDR3 is 11 amino acids long. Trimming left V 2 bases short and J 10 bases short, with 9 bases between. Germline values: CDR1 GTSNPN, CDR2 SVGIG (reference sequence). In DNA, the CDR3 is TGTGCCTGGAGTAACCGGGGGGAGCAGTTCTTC. It encodes CAWSNRGEQFF.